This T cell receptor (beta chain) was captured in a study of T cell changes during pregnancy in multiple sclerosis. The CDR3 sequence is 14 residues long. V shed 4 bases and J shed 3 bases, with 11 bases lying between them. CDR1 MGHRA and CDR2 YSYEKL come from the germline V gene. Clones were read by immunoSEQ multiplex PCR, and TCRdb kept only the in-frame ones, dropping some. Among approximately 44,000 clones listed, 90% were seen once. Here the sequenced sample was CD8+ T cells from peripheral blood mononuclear cells, taken in the third trimester of pregnancy. V is TRBV4-1 and J is TRBJ2-3, with D tentatively TRBD2 (7 bases). The sequence was collected from a female donor with multiple sclerosis, enrolled in a pregnancy study. The DNA of the CDR3 is TGCGCCAGCAGCCCGGCGGGGGCTACAGATACGCAGTATTTT. Translated, it gives CASSPAGATDTQYF.